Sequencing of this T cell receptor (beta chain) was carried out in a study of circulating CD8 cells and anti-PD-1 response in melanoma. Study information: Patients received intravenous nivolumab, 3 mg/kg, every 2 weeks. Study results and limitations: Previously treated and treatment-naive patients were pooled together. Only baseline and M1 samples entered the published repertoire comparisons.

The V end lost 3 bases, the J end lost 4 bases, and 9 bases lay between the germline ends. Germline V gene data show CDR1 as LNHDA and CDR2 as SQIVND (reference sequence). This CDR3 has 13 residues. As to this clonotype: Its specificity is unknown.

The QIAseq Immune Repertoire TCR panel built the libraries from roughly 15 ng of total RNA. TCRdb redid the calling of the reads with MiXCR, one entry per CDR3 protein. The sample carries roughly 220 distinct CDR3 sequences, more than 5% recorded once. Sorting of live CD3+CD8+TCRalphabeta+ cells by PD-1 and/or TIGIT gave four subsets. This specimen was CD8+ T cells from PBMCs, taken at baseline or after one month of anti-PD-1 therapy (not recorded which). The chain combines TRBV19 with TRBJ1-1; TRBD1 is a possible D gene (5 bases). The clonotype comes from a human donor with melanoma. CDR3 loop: CASSIGAGTEAFF. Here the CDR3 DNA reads TGTGCCAGTAGTATCGGGGCGGGCACTGAAGCTTTCTTT.